This paragraph reports one T cell receptor (beta chain). This specimen belongs to a study of CD8 T cells in Susac syndrome. With V trimmed by 5 bases and J by 4 bases, 4 bases remained unmatched. This CDR3 has 13 residues. Stable or active relapsing-remitting multiple sclerosis, untreated and meeting revised McDonald criteria, defined the controls. Random hexamers served to reverse transcribe roughly 0.5 to 1 ug RNA. immunoSEQ multiplex PCR amplified TCR beta CDR3 across 54 Vbeta, 13 Jbeta. TCRdb fed the immunoSEQ multiplex PCR reads into MiXCR, producing one record per CDR3 protein. The table records 100,000 to 150,000 distinct CDR3 sequences, 85% to 95% of them present only once.

Sequencing used CD8+ T cells from PBMCs. This TCR came from a human donor with multiple sclerosis. The genes are TRBV12-3 or TRBV12-4 and TRBJ1-1, with TRBD1 matching 7 bases. The CDR3 loop is CASSPGQVTEAFF. The CDR3 DNA follows: TGTGCCAGCAGTCCTGGACAGGTCACTGAAGCTTTCTTT.